This TCR beta chain was sequenced in a study of CD4 T cells in relation to SARS-CoV-2 and coronaviruses. Background on the study: ViraFEST: approximately 10-day antigen culture of PBMCs, then TCR beta CDR3 sequencing.

In the case of this clone: The target antigen is unknown.

With 0 bases removed from V and 10 bases from J, the gap between germline ends came to 15 bases. The germline V gene has CDR1 GTSNPN and CDR2 SVGIG (reference sequence). The CDR3 covers 13 residues. Before the COVID-19 pandemic, during about 2011-2019, CD4+ T cells were taken from unexposed donors. The cells were cultured for about ten days before CD4+ T cells were isolated. TCRdb's table, derived via immunoSEQ multiplex PCR, lists solely in-frame clones and lacks some. This table has about 17,000 clones, around three quarters appearing once. This TCR was sampled from a human donor in good health. The V gene is TRBV30, the J gene TRBJ1-1, with D unresolved. The sequenced sample consisted of CD4+ T cells from PBMCs, cultured in vitro. The CDR3, as DNA: TGTGCCTGGAGTGTGGCAGGTAGTGTCGGAGCTTTCTTT. Its protein product is CAWSVAGSVGAFF.